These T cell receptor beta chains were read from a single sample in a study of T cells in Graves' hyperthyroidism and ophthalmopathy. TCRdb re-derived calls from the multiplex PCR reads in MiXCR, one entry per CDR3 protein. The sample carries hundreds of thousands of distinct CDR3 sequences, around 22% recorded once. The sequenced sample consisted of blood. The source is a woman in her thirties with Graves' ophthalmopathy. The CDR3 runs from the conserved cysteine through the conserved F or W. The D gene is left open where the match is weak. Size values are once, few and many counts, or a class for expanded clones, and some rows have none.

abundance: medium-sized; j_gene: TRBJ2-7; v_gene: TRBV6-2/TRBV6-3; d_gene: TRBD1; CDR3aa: CASSPPGTGAYEQYF; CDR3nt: TGTGCCAGCAGTCCACCCGGGACAGGGGCGTACGAGCAGTACTTC
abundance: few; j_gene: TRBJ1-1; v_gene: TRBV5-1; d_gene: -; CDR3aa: CASGELQRNTEAFF; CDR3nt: TGCGCCAGCGGAGAACTACAGAGGAACACTGAAGCTTTCTTT
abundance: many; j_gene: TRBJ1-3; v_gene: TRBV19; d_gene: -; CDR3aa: CASNVEGNTIYF; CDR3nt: TGTGCCAGCAACGTCGAGGGAAACACCATATATTTT
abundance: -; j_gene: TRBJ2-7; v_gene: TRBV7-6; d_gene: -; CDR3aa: CASSLEETAYSYEQYF; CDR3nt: TGTGCCAGCAGCTTAGAGGAGACAGCTTACTCCTACGAGCAGTACTTC
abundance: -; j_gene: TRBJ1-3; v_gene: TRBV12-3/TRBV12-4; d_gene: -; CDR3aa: CASRDTGHLSGNTIYF; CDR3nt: TGTGCCAGCAGAGATACTGGACACCTCTCTGGAAACACCATATATTTT
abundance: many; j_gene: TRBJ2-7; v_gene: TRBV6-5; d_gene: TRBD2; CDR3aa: CASSSGLAGARYEQYF; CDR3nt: TGTGCCAGCAGTTCGGGACTAGCGGGGGCCCGATACGAGCAGTACTTC
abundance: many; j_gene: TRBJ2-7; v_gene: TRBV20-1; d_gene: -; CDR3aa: CSARGVSAGFFYEQYF; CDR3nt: TGCAGTGCTAGGGGGGTTTCGGCAGGCTTTTTTTACGAGCAGTACTTC
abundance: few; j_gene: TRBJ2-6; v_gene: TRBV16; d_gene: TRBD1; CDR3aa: CASSNGQGASGANVLTF; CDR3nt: TGTGCCAGCAGCAATGGACAGGGGGCTTCTGGGGCCAACGTCCTGACTTTC
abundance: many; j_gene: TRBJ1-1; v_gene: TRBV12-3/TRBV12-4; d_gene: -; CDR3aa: CASKSEGGINTEAFF; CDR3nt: TGTGCCAGCAAGTCGGAAGGGGGGATTAACACTGAAGCTTTCTTT
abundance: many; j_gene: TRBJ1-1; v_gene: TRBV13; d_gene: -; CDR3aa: CASSLTTGFTPHTEAFF; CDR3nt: TGTGCCAGCAGCCTAACGACAGGATTCACCCCACACACTGAAGCTTTCTTT
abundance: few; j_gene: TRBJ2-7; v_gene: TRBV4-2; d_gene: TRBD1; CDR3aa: CASSQAGTGGGYEQYF; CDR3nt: TGTGCCAGCAGCCAAGCTGGGACAGGGGGGGGCTACGAGCAGTACTTC
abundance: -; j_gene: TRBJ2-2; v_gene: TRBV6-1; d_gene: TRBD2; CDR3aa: CGSGRPNTGELFF; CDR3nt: TGTGGTAGCGGGAGGCCGAACACCGGGGAGCTGTTTTTT
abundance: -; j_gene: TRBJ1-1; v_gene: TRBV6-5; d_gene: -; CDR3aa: CASSYGQRGDTEAFF; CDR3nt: TGTGCCAGCAGTTACGGACAGAGGGGGGACACTGAAGCTTTCTTT
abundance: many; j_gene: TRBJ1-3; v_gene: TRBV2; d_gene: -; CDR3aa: CASRALQTPGNTIYF; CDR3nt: TGTGCCAGCAGGGCCCTACAGACCCCCGGGAACACCATATATTTT
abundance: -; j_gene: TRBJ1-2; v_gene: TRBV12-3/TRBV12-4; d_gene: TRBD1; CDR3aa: CASSLIVPTPRTGDF; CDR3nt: TGTGCCAGCAGTTTAATTGTTCCCACTCCCAGGACAGGCGACTTC
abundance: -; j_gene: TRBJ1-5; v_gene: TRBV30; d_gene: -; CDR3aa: CAWSIGEQPQHF; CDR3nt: TGTGCCTGGAGTATCGGGGAACAGCCCCAGCATTTT
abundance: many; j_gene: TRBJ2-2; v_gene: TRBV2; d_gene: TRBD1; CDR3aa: CASSVPPGQENTGELFF; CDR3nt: TGTGCCAGCAGTGTACCCCCGGGACAGGAGAACACCGGGGAGCTGTTTTTT
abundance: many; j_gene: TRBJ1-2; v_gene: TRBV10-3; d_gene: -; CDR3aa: CAISEPGFNYGYTF; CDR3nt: TGTGCCATCAGTGAGCCAGGCTTCAACTATGGCTACACCTTC
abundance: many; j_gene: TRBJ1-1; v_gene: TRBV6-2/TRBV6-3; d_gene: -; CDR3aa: CASGGRHTEAFF; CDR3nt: TGTGCCAGCGGGGGCAGACACACTGAAGCTTTCTTT
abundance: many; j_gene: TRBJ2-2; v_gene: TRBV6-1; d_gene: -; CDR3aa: CASSSGVGTGELFF; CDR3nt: TGTGCCAGCAGCTCGGGAGTTGGAACCGGGGAGCTGTTTTTT
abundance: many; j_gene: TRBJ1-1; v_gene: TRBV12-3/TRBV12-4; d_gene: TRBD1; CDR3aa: CASSSGTGDTEAFF; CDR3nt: TGTGCCAGCAGTTCCGGGACAGGGGACACTGAAGCTTTCTTT
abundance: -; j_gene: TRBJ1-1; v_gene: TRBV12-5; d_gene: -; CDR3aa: CASGLPRGGNTEAFF; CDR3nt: TGTGCTAGTGGTTTGCCCCGTGGGGGAAATACTGAAGCTTTCTTT
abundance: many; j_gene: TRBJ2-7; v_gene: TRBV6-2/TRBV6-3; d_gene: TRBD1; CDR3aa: CASSYGQGRYF; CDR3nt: TGTGCCAGCAGTTACGGACAGGGTCGGTACTTC
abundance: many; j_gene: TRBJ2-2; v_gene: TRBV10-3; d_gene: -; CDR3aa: CAVRGGSGTGELFF; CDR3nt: TGTGCCGTAAGGGGGGGATCGGGCACCGGGGAGCTGTTTTTT
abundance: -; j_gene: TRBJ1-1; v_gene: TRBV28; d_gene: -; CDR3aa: CASSQFLLNTEAFF; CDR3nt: TGCGCCAGCAGCCAATTTCTGCTGAACACTGAAGCTTTCTTT
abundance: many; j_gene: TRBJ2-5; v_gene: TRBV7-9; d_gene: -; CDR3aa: CASSLGSQETQYF; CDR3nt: TGTGCCAGCAGCTTAGGATCCCAAGAGACCCAGTACTTC
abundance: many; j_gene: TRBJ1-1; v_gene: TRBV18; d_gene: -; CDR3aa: CASSPREHRSTNTEAFF; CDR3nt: TGTGCCAGCTCACCAAGGGAACACAGGTCAACGAACACTGAAGCTTTCTTT
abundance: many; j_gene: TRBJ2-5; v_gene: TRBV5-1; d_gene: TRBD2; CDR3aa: CASSLVAGGTQYF; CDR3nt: TGCGCCAGCAGCTTGGTAGCGGGGGGGACCCAGTACTTC
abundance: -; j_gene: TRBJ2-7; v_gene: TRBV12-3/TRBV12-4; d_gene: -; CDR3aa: CASSLGARGSSYEQYF; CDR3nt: TGTGCCAGCAGTTTGGGGGCCAGGGGATCCTCCTACGAGCAGTACTTC